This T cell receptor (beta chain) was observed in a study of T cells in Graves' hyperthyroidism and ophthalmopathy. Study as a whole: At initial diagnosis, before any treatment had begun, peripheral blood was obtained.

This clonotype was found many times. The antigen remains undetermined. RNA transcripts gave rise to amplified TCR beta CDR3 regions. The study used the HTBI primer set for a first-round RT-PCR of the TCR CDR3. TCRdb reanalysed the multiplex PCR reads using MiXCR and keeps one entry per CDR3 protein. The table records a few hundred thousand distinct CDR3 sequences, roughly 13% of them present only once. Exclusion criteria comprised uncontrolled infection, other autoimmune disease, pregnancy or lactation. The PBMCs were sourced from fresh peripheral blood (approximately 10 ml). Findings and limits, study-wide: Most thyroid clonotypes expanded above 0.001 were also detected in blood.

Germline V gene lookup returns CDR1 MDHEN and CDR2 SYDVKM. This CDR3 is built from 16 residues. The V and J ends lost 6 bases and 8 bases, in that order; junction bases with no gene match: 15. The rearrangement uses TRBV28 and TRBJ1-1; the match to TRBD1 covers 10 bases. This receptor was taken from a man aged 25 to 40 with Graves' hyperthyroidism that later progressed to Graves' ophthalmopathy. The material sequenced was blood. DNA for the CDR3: TGTGCCAGCAGCCCGGGACAGGGGTCTCGGAGGTGGGAAGCTTTCTTT. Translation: CASSPGQGSRRWEAFF.